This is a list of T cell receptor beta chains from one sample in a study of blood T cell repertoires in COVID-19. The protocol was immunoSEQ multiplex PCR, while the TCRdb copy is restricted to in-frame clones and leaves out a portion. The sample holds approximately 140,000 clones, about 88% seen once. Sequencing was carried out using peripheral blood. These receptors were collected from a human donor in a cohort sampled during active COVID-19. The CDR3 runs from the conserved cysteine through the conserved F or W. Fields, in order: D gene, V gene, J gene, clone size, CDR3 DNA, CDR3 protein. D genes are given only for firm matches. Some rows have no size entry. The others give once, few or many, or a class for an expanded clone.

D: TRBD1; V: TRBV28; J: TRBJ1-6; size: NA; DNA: TGTGCCAGCAACCCCGGGACAGGGGTCGTTGTGGCCCTCCACTTT; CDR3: CASNPGTGVVVALHF
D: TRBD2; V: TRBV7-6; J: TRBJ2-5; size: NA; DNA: TGTGCCAGCAGCCCCAGGGCTAGCGGGGGGGCAGGGACCCAGTACTTC; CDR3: CASSPRASGGAGTQYF
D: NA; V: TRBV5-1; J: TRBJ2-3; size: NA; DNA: TGCGCCAGCAGCTTGTTGGTGGGGGCATCAGATACGCAGTATTTT; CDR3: CASSLLVGASDTQYF
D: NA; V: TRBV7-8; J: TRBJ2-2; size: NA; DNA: TGTGCCAGCAGCTTAGCGCTCACGGGGGCCGGGGAGCTGTTTTTT; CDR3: CASSLALTGAGELFF
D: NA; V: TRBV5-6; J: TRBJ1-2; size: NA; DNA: TGTGCCAGCAGCCAAGGTGGAATTCAGGTCATTTATGGCTACACCTTC; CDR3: CASSQGGIQVIYGYTF
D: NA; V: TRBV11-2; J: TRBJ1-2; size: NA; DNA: TGTGCCAGCAGCTTCGATGGCGGCAGTCGATCCTATGGCTACACCTTC; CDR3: CASSFDGGSRSYGYTF
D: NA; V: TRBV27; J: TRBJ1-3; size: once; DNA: TGTGCCAGCGGCTCGAGGGCGGCTGGTGGAAACACCATATATTTT; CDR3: CASGSRAAGGNTIYF
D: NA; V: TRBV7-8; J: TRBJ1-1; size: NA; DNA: TGTGCCAGCAGCCTACTCGGCGGGATTAACACTGAAGCTTTCTTT; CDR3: CASSLLGGINTEAFF
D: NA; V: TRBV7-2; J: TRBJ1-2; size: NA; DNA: TGTGCCAGCAGCTTGACAGTTAACCCTAACTATGGCTACACCTTC; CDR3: CASSLTVNPNYGYTF
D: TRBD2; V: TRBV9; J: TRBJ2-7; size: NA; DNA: TGTGCCAGCAGCGTAGACTTAGCGGGGGCTGGGGGGCAGTACTTC; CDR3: CASSVDLAGAGGQYF
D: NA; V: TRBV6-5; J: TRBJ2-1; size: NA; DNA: TGTGCCAGCAGTTCCGTCGACGCCTCCGCGGGCAATGAGCAGTTCTTC; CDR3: CASSSVDASAGNEQFF
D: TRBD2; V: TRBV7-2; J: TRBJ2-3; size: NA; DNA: TGTGCCAGCAGCTCCCGGGGCGGGGGGGGCACAGATACGCAGTATTTT; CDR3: CASSSRGGGGTDTQYF
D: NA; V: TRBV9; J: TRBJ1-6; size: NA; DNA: TGTGCCAGCAGCGTACAGGAGGGCTTTAATTCACCCCTCCACTTT; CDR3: CASSVQEGFNSPLHF
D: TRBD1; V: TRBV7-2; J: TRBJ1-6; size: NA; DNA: TGTGCCAGCAGCCCCCGAGGAGGGGGCGATTCACCCCTCCACTTT; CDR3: CASSPRGGGDSPLHF
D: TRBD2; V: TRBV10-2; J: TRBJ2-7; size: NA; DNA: TGCGCCAGCAGTGTTGAACTAGCGGGCTCCTACGAGCAGTACTTC; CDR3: CASSVELAGSYEQYF
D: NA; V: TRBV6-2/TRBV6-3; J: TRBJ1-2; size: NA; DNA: TGTGCCAGCAGTTACCCGAAAGTACGGACATCCTATGGCTACACCTTC; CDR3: CASSYPKVRTSYGYTF
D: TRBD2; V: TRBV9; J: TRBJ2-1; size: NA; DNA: TGTGCCAGCAGCGTGGCCGCCCTTGGGCTAGCGGGGGCCGACAATGAGCAGTTCTTC; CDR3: CASSVAALGLAGADNEQFF
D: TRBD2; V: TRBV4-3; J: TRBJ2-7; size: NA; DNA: TGCGCCAGCAGCCAAGAGGCTAGCGGGAGCCACGAGCAGTACTTC; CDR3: CASSQEASGSHEQYF
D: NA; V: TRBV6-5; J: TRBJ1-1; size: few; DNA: TGTGCCAGCAGTTTTACAGAGAACACTGAAGCTTTCTTT; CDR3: CASSFTENTEAFF
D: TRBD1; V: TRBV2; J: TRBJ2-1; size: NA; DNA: TGTGCCAGTACGGGACAGGCAAGCTACAATGAGCAGTTCTTC; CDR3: CASTGQASYNEQFF
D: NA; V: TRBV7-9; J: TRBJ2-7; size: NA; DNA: TGTGCCAGCGCCCCGGCAGTTAGGGGTAGCTCCTACGAGCAGTACTTC; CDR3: CASAPAVRGSSYEQYF
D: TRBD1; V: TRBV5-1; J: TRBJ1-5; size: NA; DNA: TGCGCCAGCAGCCACCGGACAGACAGGGGGAAAATTCCGAGCAATCAGCCCCAGCATTTT; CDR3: CASSHRTDRGKIPSNQPQHF
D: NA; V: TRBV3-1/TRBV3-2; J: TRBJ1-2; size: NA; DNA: TGTGCCAGCAGCCAAGGGCGGCCTAACTATGGCTACACCTTC; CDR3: CASSQGRPNYGYTF
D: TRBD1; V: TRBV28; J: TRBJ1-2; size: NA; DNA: TGTGCCAGCGGCCGGACAGGGGGCTTCGCCACTCTCTATGGCTACACCTTC; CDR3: CASGRTGGFATLYGYTF
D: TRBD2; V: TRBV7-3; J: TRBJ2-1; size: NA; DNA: TGTGCCAGCAGCTTTAGCGGGGGAGCCGGGAATGAGCAGTTCTTC; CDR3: CASSFSGGAGNEQFF
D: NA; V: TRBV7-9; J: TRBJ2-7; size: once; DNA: TGTGCCAGCAGCTACCCTAGTGGGTCAGGGGCTTACGAGCAGTACTTC; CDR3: CASSYPSGSGAYEQYF
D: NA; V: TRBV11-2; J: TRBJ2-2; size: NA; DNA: TGTGCCAGCAGCTTTTCCCTGACCGCGGCCAACACCGGGGAGCTGTTTTTT; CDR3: CASSFSLTAANTGELFF
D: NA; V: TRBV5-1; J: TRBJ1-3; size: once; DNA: TGCGCCAGCAGCTTGGTCCCCACCACTATCTCTGGAAACACCATATATTTT; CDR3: CASSLVPTTISGNTIYF
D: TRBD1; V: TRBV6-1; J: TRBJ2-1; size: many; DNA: TGTGCCAGCAGTGAAGACGAGACAGGGAGCAATGAGCAGTTCTTC; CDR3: CASSEDETGSNEQFF
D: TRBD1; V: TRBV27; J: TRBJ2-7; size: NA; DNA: TGTGCCAGCAGTTTACTGGGACAGGGGGCTTACGAGCAGTACTTC; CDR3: CASSLLGQGAYEQYF
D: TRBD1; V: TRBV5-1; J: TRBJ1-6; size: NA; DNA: TGCGCCAGCACCTTGAGGGACAGCTCCTATAATTCACCCCTCCACTTT; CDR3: CASTLRDSSYNSPLHF
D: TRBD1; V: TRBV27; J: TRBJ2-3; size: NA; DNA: TGTGCCAGCAGTCTAGGGACAGGGTCTCGCACAGATACGCAGTATTTT; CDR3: CASSLGTGSRTDTQYF
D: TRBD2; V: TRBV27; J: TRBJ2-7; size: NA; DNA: TGTGCCAGCAGTGTGACTAGCGGGGGTACCTACGAGCAGTACTTC; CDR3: CASSVTSGGTYEQYF
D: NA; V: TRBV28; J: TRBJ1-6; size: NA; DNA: TGTGCCAGCACCATCGGAGCGGACCATTCACCCCTCCACTTT; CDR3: CASTIGADHSPLHF
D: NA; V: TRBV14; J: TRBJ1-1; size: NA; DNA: TGTGCCAGCAGCCGAGTTATGAACACTGAAGCTTTCTTT; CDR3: CASSRVMNTEAFF
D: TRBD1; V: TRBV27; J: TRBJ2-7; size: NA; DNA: TGTGCCAGCAGTATGACAGGGGGCGCGCACGAGCAGTACTTC; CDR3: CASSMTGGAHEQYF
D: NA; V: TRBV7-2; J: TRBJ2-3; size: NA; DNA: TGTGCCAGCAGCTTCGGGTTTGGGGGGGGCGGCACAGATACGCAGTATTTT; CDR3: CASSFGFGGGGTDTQYF
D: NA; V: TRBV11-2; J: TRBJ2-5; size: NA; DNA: TGTGCCAGCAGCCCGGGGTACCAAGAGACCCAGTACTTC; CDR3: CASSPGYQETQYF
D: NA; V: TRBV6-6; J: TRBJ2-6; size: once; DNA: TGTGCCAGCAGTCGTGGACACGCCATTTTGATGGGGGCCAACGTCCTGACTTTC; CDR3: CASSRGHAILMGANVLTF
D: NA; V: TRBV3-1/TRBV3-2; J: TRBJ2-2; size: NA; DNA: TGTGCCAGCAGCCAAGATCAGGCCGGTTCCGGGGAGCTGTTTTTT; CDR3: CASSQDQAGSGELFF
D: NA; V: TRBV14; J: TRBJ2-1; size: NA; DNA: TGTGCCAGCACCCCAGCAGGTATGGTGGTGCATGAGCAGTTCTTC; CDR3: CASTPAGMVVHEQFF
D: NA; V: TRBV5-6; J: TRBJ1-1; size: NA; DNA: TGTGCCAGCAGCTTGTGGTTGGGGCCGGTAAGCACTGAAGCTTTCTTT; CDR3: CASSLWLGPVSTEAFF